The subject of this entry is one TCR beta chain. The clone's antigen remains unknown. Per-nucleotide qualities are absent, and no much larger clonotype sits a single base away. The data belong to a study of blood T cell repertoires in COVID-19 (dated by TCRdb to 2019 to 2021). As for the study more broadly: Samples covering the acute and convalescent phases of COVID-19 were provided by collaborators in the United States, Italy and Spain. The prospective study material was composed of cDNA or gDNA derived from T cells, B-cell-depleted T cells, or PBMCs. The samples were drawn from the first 160 participants of the ongoing ImmuneRACE study and from about 1,200 subjects provided by 6 global collaborators. The repertoires were released in a freely available public database intended as a resource for research on the immune response to SARS-CoV-2. The dataset comprised deeply sampled blood TCRbeta repertoires from subjects exposed to, actively infected with, or recovered from COVID-19. The sample metadata nearly always contained a de-identified subject ID, COVID-19 status, age in years and sex. HLA class I and class II types, where available, came from metadata supplied by the sample provider rather than from assay-based typing.

Whole blood was collected in K2EDTA tubes by collaborating institutions according to the institutions' own protocols. For TCRbeta analysis, collaborators shipped samples as frozen whole blood, isolated PBMCs, or DNA extracted from either of those sample types. From the cysteine through the phenylalanine, the CDR3 covers 11 amino acids. The read is trimmed to its CDR3 DNA, 33 bases read in frame from base 1. Taken from the germline V gene (reference sequence), the CDR1 and CDR2 loops are DFQATT and SNEGSKA. The germline ends are 13 bases apart after V is trimmed by 1 base and J by 13 bases. TCRbeta CDR3 regions were amplified from genomic DNA by means of the immunoSEQ Assay, a bias-controlled multiplex PCR. The paper's processing steps were these. The number of nucleated cells in each sample was estimated by amplification of reference gene primers within the assay. To quantify the absolute abundance of each unique TCRbeta CDR3 rearrangement, sequence reads were collapsed and filtered. For each sample, productive Simpson clonality was calculated by taking the square root of Simpson's diversity index across productive rearrangements. TCRdb provides this immuneACCESS table in a form limited to in-frame rearrangements. Some clones are lacking; in checked studies, under half of them reflect an unresolved V gene, and why the rest are absent is not known. Clone size and V and J calls were adopted from that table, with D and trimming inferred from the DNA. Counted in this sample were about 70,000 clones; 81% of them appeared once. Approximately 0.8% of the sample is held by the ten biggest clonotypes.

Beyond this particular receptor, the publication reports: Clinical and demographic metadata were provided uncurated, with the amount varying by source and participant.

The V gene is TRBV20-1 and the J gene is TRBJ1-2; a tentative D call is TRBD1 (5 bases match). Sequencing used peripheral blood. This TCR derives from a woman in her seventies with acute or convalescent COVID-19. CDR3 region: CSARGGEGLTF. The DNA is TGCAGTGCTAGAGGGGGGGAGGGGCTCACCTTC.